This record concerns one TCR beta chain sequence. Per germline, CDR1 LNHDA and CDR2 SQIVND (reference sequence). The junction had 10 bases not matched to a gene; V was cut back by 8 bases and J by 11 bases. The length of the CDR3 is 14 residues. Per the study methods: Amplification of reference gene primers provided the estimated nucleated cell counts. The table came from immunoSEQ multiplex PCR; TCRdb's copy has only in-frame clones and leaves some out. V and J calls and clone size are given by that table; D and trimming were obtained from the DNA. The sample contains about 120,000 clones, roughly nine tenths of which appear only once. This sample was taken from a study of blood T cell repertoires in COVID-19. Whole-study context: The United States, Italy and Spain provided the acute and convalescent COVID-19 samples. T cells, B-cell-depleted T cells, or PBMCs supplied cDNA or gDNA.

This TCR derives from a man in his 70s with active or convalescent COVID-19. The chain is built from TRBV19 and TRBJ2-4; 12 bases fit TRBD1. The sample was peripheral blood. CDR3 loop: CASRPGQGAKVQYF. DNA of the CDR3: TGTGCCAGTCGCCCGGGACAGGGGGCTAAGGTTCAGTACTTC.